The 3 T cell receptor beta chains reported below all come from one sample, sequenced in a study of T cell responses to AZD1222 COVID-19 vaccine. The assay was immunoSEQ multiplex PCR, and TCRdb's table has in-frame clones only and misses some. The sample lists over 90,000 clones; 70% to 90% were seen once. The specimen comprised peripheral blood, sampled 28 days after the second AZD1222 dose. The receptors derive from an adult who received the AZD1222 COVID-19 vaccine.

This clone was recorded a few times. The rearrangement links TRBV29-1 to TRBJ1-1, with 8 positions matching TRBD1. V was pared by 6 bases and J by 2 bases, with 2 bases of the junction left unmatched. CDR3 size: 12 residues. Germline V CDR1 and CDR2: SQVTM, ANQGSEA. The CDR3 here is CSVDRGNTEAFF. CDR3 nucleotides: TGCAGCGTCGACAGGGGAAACACTGAAGCTTTCTTT.

This chain uses TRBV6-5 with TRBJ2-6, with no clear D. Trimming shortened V by 8 bases and J by 2 bases, and 7 bases separated the two germline ends. The CDR3 length is 13 residues. Looked up from germline, CDR1 is MNHEY and CDR2 is SVGAGI. CDR3 sequence (DNA): TGTGCCAGCGGCCCTCCTGGGGCCAACGTCCTGACTTTC. Translating gives CASGPPGANVLTF.

The rearrangement joins TRBV19 to TRBJ1-1, with D possibly matching TRBD1 (5 bases). The V gene's germline CDR1 is LNHDA and CDR2 SQIVND (reference sequence). The length of the CDR3 is 12 residues. The germline V and J ends were trimmed by 8 bases and 3 bases, with 10 bases remaining between them. For the CDR3, the DNA is TGTGCCAGTCAGGGTGTGTACACTGAAGCTTTCTTT. Translated: CASQGVYTEAFF. Full variable domain (missing parts from reference TRBV19 and TRBJ1-1): DGGITQSPKYLFRKEGQNVTLSCEQNLNHDAMYWYRQDPGQGLRLIYYSQIVNDFQKGDIAEGYSVSREKKESFPLTVTSAQKNPTAFYLCASQGVYTEAFFGQGTRLTVV.